This T cell receptor (beta chain) was found in a study of response to subunit inactivated influenza vaccine. Whole-study findings and limits: Researchers suggested that each seasonal influenza vaccination recruits few new T cells.

MiXCR, applied by TCRdb to the RT-PCR reads, yields one record per CDR3 protein. The sample lists fewer than 350,000 distinct CDR3 sequences; about a fifth were seen once. About this clonotype itself: The antigen remains unidentified.

The V end was cut by 0 bases, the J end by 5 bases, with 3 bases between. CDR1 LNHNV and CDR2 YYDKDF come from the germline V gene (reference sequence). This CDR3 has 12 residues. The sequence was obtained from a man aged 50-75 years who received an inactivated influenza vaccine. The rearrangement uses TRBV15 and TRBJ2-3; D not resolved. The specimen was PBMCs from blood, collected approximately 22 months after vaccination. The CDR3 reads CATSREKDTQYF. The CDR3 nucleotides are TGTGCCACCAGCAGAGAGAAAGATACGCAGTATTTT. The whole variable domain, remainder taken from reference TRBV15 and TRBJ2-3, is DAMVIQNPRYQVTQFGKPVTLSCSQTLNHNVMYWYQQKSSQAPKLLFHYYDKDFNNEADTPDNFQSRRPNTSFCFLDIRSPGLGDTAMYLCATSREKDTQYFGPGTRLTVL.